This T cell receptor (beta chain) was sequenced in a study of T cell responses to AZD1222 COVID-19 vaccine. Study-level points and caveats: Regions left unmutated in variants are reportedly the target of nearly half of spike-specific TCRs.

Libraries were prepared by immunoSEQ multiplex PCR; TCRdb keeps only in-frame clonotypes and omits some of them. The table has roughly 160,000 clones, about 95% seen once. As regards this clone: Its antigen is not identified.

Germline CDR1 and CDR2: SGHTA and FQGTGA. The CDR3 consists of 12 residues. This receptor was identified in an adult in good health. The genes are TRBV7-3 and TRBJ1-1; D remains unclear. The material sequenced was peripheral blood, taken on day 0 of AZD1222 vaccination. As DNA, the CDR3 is TGTGTGACCGGCCGCGGGAACACTGAAGCTTTCTTT. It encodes CVTGRGNTEAFF.